A single sample is the source of the 21 T cell receptor beta chains below, sequenced in a study of shared clonotypes between healthy human individuals. Assay: immunoSEQ multiplex PCR; the TCRdb copy retains only in-frame clones and omits some. The data show 2 million to 2.5 million clones, roughly 91% seen once. Only CD45RO-negative cells positively selected for CCR7 counted as naive CD8 cells, so terminally differentiated effector memory CD45RA+ cells were excluded. Sample: naive CD8+ T cells from PBMCs. Receptors were obtained from a man younger than 35 in good health. Some clones in this sample may be carry-over from other donors' samples.

This sequence joins TRBV5-1 and TRBJ2-1; 11 bases are a match to TRBD2. The CDR3 sequence is 17 residues long. With V trimmed by 1 base and J by 8 bases, 11 bases remained unmatched. The germline V gene encodes CDR1 SGHRS and CDR2 YFSETQ. CDR3 sequence (DNA): TGCGCCAGCAGCTTGTTTATGATTAGCGGGAGGGCCGATGAGCAGTTCTTC. Its protein is CASSLFMISGRADEQFF.

The rearrangement joins TRBV28 to TRBJ2-7, with D possibly being TRBD1 or TRBD2 (5 bases each). The CDR3 loop spans 17 amino acids. Germline CDR1 is MDHEN and CDR2 is SYDVKM. Deletions cut 1 base from V and 0 bases from J, with 16 bases between. CDR3 nucleotide sequence: TGTGCCAGCAGTTTATCTGGGACCGCTTATTCCTCCTACGAGCAGTACTTC. This encodes CASSLSGTAYSSYEQYF. Full variable domain (rest looked up from reference TRBV28 and TRBJ2-7): DVKVTQSSRYLVKRTGEKVFLECVQDMDHENMFWYRQDPGLGLRLIYFSYDVKMKEKGDIPEGYSVSREKKERFSLILESASTNQTSMYLCASSLSGTAYSSYEQYFGPGTRLTVT.

The CDR3 DNA is TGCGCCAGGGCACCCCGCCCCAGGGGGCACGAGCAGTACTTC. The encoded protein is CARAPRPRGHEQYF. V and J are TRBV5-1 and TRBJ2-7; 8 nucleotides align to TRBD1. CDR1 and CDR2 from the germline V gene are SGHRS and YFSETQ. This CDR3 has 14 amino acids. V lost 8 bases to trimming and J lost 5 bases; unmatched junction nucleotides: 12.

On this clone: The same CDR3 can be traced to other DNA sequences in this sample. The chain carries TRBV6-5 and TRBJ2-2; TRBD1 aligns across 10 bases. The CDR3 spans 13 residues. The V gene end was trimmed by 6 bases and the J gene end by 8 bases; junction bases not matched to a gene: 3. Per germline, CDR1 MNHEY and CDR2 SVGAGI. CDR3 in DNA: TGTGCCAGCAGCGACAGGGGGCCAGGGGAGCTGTTTTTT. It specifies CASSDRGPGELFF.

With regard to this clone: Other DNA sequences of this sample code for an identical CDR3. V is TRBV28 and J is TRBJ1-1; D uncertain. Germline V lookup: CDR1 MDHEN, CDR2 SYDVKM. V dropped 6 bases and J dropped 0 bases, with 8 bases sitting between them. The CDR3 has 13 residues. The CDR3 nucleotides are TGTGCCAGCAGGATAGGCCTGAACACTGAAGCTTTCTTT. As protein: CASRIGLNTEAFF.

This clone was detected a few times. V gene TRBV9 combines with J gene TRBJ2-1; D gene uncertain. The CDR3 loop spans 12 amino acids. V was shortened by 4 bases and J by 8 bases, with 10 bases between the two germline ends. Per the germline V gene, CDR1 is SGDLS and CDR2 is YYNGEE. CDR3 residues: CASSNGDHEQFF. DNA for the CDR3: TGTGCCAGCAGCAATGGCGATCATGAGCAGTTCTTC.

This clone was found once. V is TRBV25-1 and J is TRBJ2-3; no definite D call. Germline CDR1 is MGHDK and CDR2 is SYGVNS. V gave up 6 bases and J gave up 4 bases, with 14 bases separating them. This CDR3 spans 14 amino acids. CDR3 sequence: CASSDTLGPDTQYF. Written as DNA, the CDR3 is TGTGCCAGCAGCGATACGTTGGGTCCAGATACGCAGTATTTT.

The chain combines TRBV7-3 with TRBJ2-7; 7 bases are shared with TRBD2. This CDR3 has 16 residues. CDR1 and CDR2 from the germline V gene are SGHTA and FQGTGA. V shed 5 bases, J shed 5 bases, and the junction held 15 bases outside the gene matches. The CDR3 sequence: CASSRLPGGRWDEQYF. The CDR3 nucleotides read TGTGCCAGCAGCCGGCTTCCTGGCGGGAGATGGGACGAGCAGTACTTC. Based on the CDR3 plus reference TRBV7-3 and TRBJ2-7, the full variable domain is GAGVSQTPSNKVTEKGKYVELRCDPISGHTALYWYRQSLGQGPEFLIYFQGTGAADDSGLPNDRFFAVRPEGSVSTLKIQRTERGDSAVYLCASSRLPGGRWDEQYFGPGTRLTVT.

This rearrangement joins TRBV27 to TRBJ2-1; 9 positions match TRBD2. The junction had 7 bases not matched to a gene; V was cut back by 4 bases and J by 3 bases. Germline V CDR1 and CDR2: MNHEY, SMNVEV (reference sequence). The CDR3 extends over 16 amino acids. CDR3 bases: TGTGCCAGCAGTTCCCCCCAGCGGGAGGTCTACAATGAGCAGTTCTTC. Translated: CASSSPQREVYNEQFF.

The genes are TRBV6-5 and TRBJ1-2, with a tentative D call TRBD1 (6 bases). The CDR3 runs to 14 residues. From germline, CDR1 is MNHEY and CDR2 SVGAGI. Trimming shortened V by 2 bases and J by 5 bases, and 12 bases separated the two germline ends. CDR3 loop: CASSYRTAYYGYTF. CDR3 DNA sequence: TGTGCCAGCAGTTACCGGACAGCTTATTATGGCTACACCTTC.

V is TRBV7-7 and J is TRBJ2-1; 7 positions match TRBD2. Trimming removed 4 bases from V and 6 bases from J; junction bases left unmatched: 3. Germline V CDR1 and CDR2: SSHAT, FNYEAQ (reference sequence). CDR3 length equals 13 residues. CDR3 nucleotide sequence: TGTGCCAGCAGCTACGGGACTATCAATGAGCAGTTCTTC. As protein: CASSYGTINEQFF.

The CDR3 DNA sequence: TGTGCCAGCAGTTTAGAGGGGGCGGAATCGAACACTGAAGCTTTCTTT. This sequence encodes CASSLEGAESNTEAFF. This sequence joins TRBV28 and TRBJ1-1, with TRBD1 matching 7 bases. Unmatched junction bases numbered 7, after V lost 2 bases and J lost 1 base. Germline values: CDR1 MDHEN, CDR2 SYDVKM. The CDR3 is 16 residues long.

In its sample, this clone was seen a few times. This sequence joins TRBV4-1 and TRBJ2-7; D is possibly TRBD2 (5 bases). There are 12 residues in the CDR3. Germline CDR1 MGHRA, CDR2 YSYEKL. V gave up 1 base and J gave up 9 bases, with 10 bases separating them. CDR3 in DNA: TGCGCCAGCAGCCAAGGAGGGCTTGGGCAGTACTTC. Encoded protein: CASSQGGLGQYF.

The V and J genes are TRBV2 and TRBJ2-2; D possibly uses TRBD1 or TRBD2 (5 bases each). The CDR3 totals 16 residues. Germline values: CDR1 SNHLY, CDR2 FYNNEI. V was trimmed by 6 bases and J by 0 bases, leaving 14 bases between them. CDR3 in amino acids: CASRAGTLPNTGELFF. CDR3 nucleotides: TGTGCCAGCAGGGCTGGGACCTTGCCGAACACCGGGGAGCTGTTTTTT.

This clone was observed once. Different DNA sequences within this sample yield the same CDR3. The chain links TRBV19 to TRBJ2-7; TRBD2 might be the D (6 bases). CDR1 is LNHDA and CDR2 is SQIVND in the germline V gene (reference sequence). The CDR3 is made up of 14 amino acids. V lost 0 bases, J lost 2 bases, and 8 bases lay in between. The CDR3 region is CASSIDGEAYEQYF. The CDR3 nucleotides are TGTGCCAGTAGTATAGATGGGGAGGCCTACGAGCAGTACTTC.

The V call is TRBV7-2, the J call TRBJ2-1; D possibly uses TRBD1 or TRBD2 (6 bases each). With 3 bases removed from V and 4 bases from J, the gap between germline ends came to 10 bases. The germline V gene encodes CDR1 SGHTA and CDR2 FQGNSA. The CDR3 loop spans 14 amino acids. This CDR3 is CASSFGGTYNEQFF. The CDR3 region has the DNA TGTGCCAGCAGCTTCGGCGGGACATACAATGAGCAGTTCTTC.

This clone was counted once. The sample carries other DNA sequences with the same CDR3. J is TRBJ2-7 and V is TRBV11-2; 11 bases fit TRBD2. Trimming took 5 bases from V and 4 from J; bases not matched to a gene: 7. The CDR3 runs 15 residues. Germline CDR1 reads SGHAT; CDR2 reads FQNNGV. The CDR3 bases are TGTGCCAGCAGCCCAGGACTAGCGGGCCTATACGAGCAGTACTTC. This gives the protein CASSPGLAGLYEQYF.

This chain joins TRBV19 and TRBJ1-4; D uncertain. Germline V gene sequence: CDR1 LNHDA, CDR2 SQIVND (reference sequence). This CDR3 has 13 amino acids. Trimming left V 5 bases short and J 6 bases short, with 10 bases between. In DNA, the CDR3 is TGTGCCAGTAGTTTCGGCTCAGATGAAAAACTGTTTTTT. Amino acid sequence: CASSFGSDEKLFF.

The gene calls are TRBV5-4 and TRBJ1-4, with a possible D match to TRBD1 (6 bases). CDR1 is SGHNT, CDR2 YYREEE, per germline (reference sequence). This CDR3 spans 15 amino acids. V lost 0 bases and J 4 bases, leaving 10 bases between the germline ends. The CDR3 protein is CASSLGDRFNEKLFF. As DNA, the CDR3 is TGTGCCAGCAGCTTGGGCGACAGGTTTAATGAAAAACTGTTTTTT.

This clone showed up just a few times. The chain recombines TRBV28 with TRBJ1-1, with D hard to call. The ends were cut back, 1 base at V and 4 bases at J, with 7 bases in the middle. Per germline, CDR1 MDHEN and CDR2 SYDVKM. CDR3 length: 13 amino acids. CDR3 amino acids: CASSLFGVTEAFF. The DNA of the CDR3 is TGTGCCAGCAGTTTATTCGGCGTCACTGAAGCTTTCTTT.

In nucleotides, the CDR3 is TGTGCCAGCAGCGTAGTAGGTGGGAACGATGAGCAGTTCTTC. Residues: CASSVVGGNDEQFF. The chain recombines TRBV9 with TRBJ2-1; no definite D call. V lost 0 bases, J lost 8 bases, and 12 bases lay in between. Germline V gene sequence: CDR1 SGDLS, CDR2 YYNGEE. The CDR3 is 14 amino acids.